The 12 T cell receptor beta chains reported below all come from one sample, sequenced in a study of regulatory T cells in long-lasting Graves disease. HTBI primers from iRepertoire and Arm-PCR of CDR3 regions yielded the TCR beta libraries. One entry per CDR3 protein, called by TCRdb with MiXCR from the multiplex PCR reads. The sample yields 400,000 to 500,000 distinct CDR3 sequences, just under 15% seen once. Time point of the sample: newly diagnosed GD, antithyroid drugs for less than 3 months. PBMC-derived RNA was used for the TCR library. This sample was also put to use in a study of T cells in Graves' hyperthyroidism and ophthalmopathy.

The sequences come from peripheral blood mononuclear cells (PBMCs), collected at new diagnosis, from a patient treated with antithyroid drugs. The receptors shown here come from a woman in her twenties or thirties with Graves disease.

This clonotype was picked up a small number of times. The rearrangement uses TRBV6-2 or TRBV6-3 and TRBJ1-2; tentative D call: TRBD1 (6 bases). V lost 3 bases and J lost 3, with 29 bases in between. The length of the CDR3 is 20 residues. Germline V gives CDR1 MNHEY, CDR2 SVGEGT. CDR3 nucleotides: TGTGCCAGCAGTTATCCCCAATACCCGACAGGACTACTAGGGGACTATGGCTACACCTTC. This codes for CASSYPQYPTGLLGDYGYTF.

This clonotype has ten or more counts. The chain links TRBV6-1 to TRBJ2-3; weak D call: TRBD1 (5 bases). Germline V CDR1 and CDR2: MNHNS, SASEGT. This CDR3 is 14 amino acids long. V lost 5 bases, J lost 2 bases, and 11 bases lay in between. The DNA of the CDR3 is TGTGCCAGCAGTCCGCTTGGACACACAGATACGCAGTATTTT. It yields the protein CASSPLGHTDTQYF.

This clonotype was detected ten times or more. The J gene is TRBJ1-2, the V gene TRBV30; 7 bases align to TRBD1. Per germline, CDR1 GTSNPN and CDR2 SVGIG (reference sequence). CDR3 length equals 15 residues. V was pared by 3 bases and J by 3 bases, with 10 bases of the junction left unmatched. The CDR3 sequence: CAWRPPGQIYYGYTF. CDR3 DNA: TGTGCCTGGAGACCGCCGGGACAGATCTACTATGGCTACACCTTC.

This clonotype was observed many times. V and J are TRBV29-1 and TRBJ2-4; TRBD1 aligns across 8 bases. V shed 3 bases and J 8 bases; nucleotides not matched to a gene: 3. This CDR3 is 12 amino acids long. Germline V lookup: CDR1 SQVTM, CDR2 ANQGSEA. The CDR3 here is CSVDRGQDIQYF. The CDR3 bases are TGCAGCGTTGACAGGGGGCAGGACATTCAGTACTTC.

In its sample, this clonotype was seen many times. The rearrangement joins TRBV5-1 to TRBJ2-5; D gene ambiguous. Germline-derived CDR1 and CDR2 are SGHRS and YFSETQ. Trimming cost V 2 bases and J 5 bases, with 13 bases left between them. There are 14 residues in the CDR3. This chain's CDR3 is CASSFGLVEETQYF. The CDR3 DNA reads as TGCGCCAGCAGCTTCGGGCTAGTTGAGGAGACCCAGTACTTC.

This clonotype was detected many times. V is TRBV7-3 and J is TRBJ2-1; 8 nucleotides align to TRBD2. The CDR3 totals 14 residues. Germline V gene lookup returns CDR1 SGHTA and CDR2 FQGTGA. Trimming cost V 5 bases and J 9 bases; bases outside gene matches: 9. The CDR3 sequence is CASSPSGTSGEQFF. In DNA, the CDR3 is TGTGCCAGCAGCCCGAGTGGTACTAGCGGTGAGCAGTTCTTC.

This clonotype was observed at least ten times. The chain has TRBV5-1 and TRBJ2-5; 14 bases are shared with TRBD2. The CDR3 totals 17 residues. V lost 4 bases to trimming and J lost 2 bases; unmatched junction nucleotides: 7. Germline loops: CDR1 SGHRS, CDR2 YFSETQ. CDR3 protein: CASSPGTSGRVQETQYF. The CDR3 DNA reads as TGCGCCAGCAGCCCCGGGACTAGCGGGAGAGTACAAGAGACCCAGTACTTC.

Concerning this clonotype itself: A read error is likely here: a far larger clone is one base away. This sequence joins TRBV7-9 and TRBJ2-1; no reliable D call. The CDR3 is 12 residues long. The germline CDR1 and CDR2 sequences are SEHNR and FQNEAQ (reference sequence). Trimming left V 3 bases short and J 4 bases short, with 4 bases between. This CDR3 reads CASSFNYNEQFF. CDR3 in DNA: TGTGCCAGCAGCTTTAATTACAATGAGCAGTTCTTC.

This clonotype has ten or more counts. The gene calls are TRBV11-2 and TRBJ2-1, with 9 nucleotides matching TRBD2. Germline V lookup: CDR1 SGHAT, CDR2 FQNNGV. The CDR3 has 16 amino acids. The ends lost 1 base at V and 7 bases at J; junction bases unmatched: 8. The CDR3: CASSLGPSGTGNEQFF. The CDR3 DNA sequence: TGTGCCAGCAGCTTAGGTCCTAGCGGGACGGGGAATGAGCAGTTCTTC.

This clonotype was seen at least ten times. The chain joins TRBV3-1 to TRBJ2-1; 9 bases agree with TRBD2. The CDR3 is 18 amino acids. Looked up from germline, CDR1 is LGHDT and CDR2 is YNNKEL (reference sequence). J was trimmed by 0 bases and V by 4 bases; bases with no gene match: 10. The CDR3 spells CASSRRRISGSSYNEQFF. DNA for the CDR3: TGTGCCAGCAGCCGCCGGAGGATTAGCGGGAGCTCCTACAATGAGCAGTTCTTC.

This clonotype was seen at least ten times. J is TRBJ2-7 and V is TRBV5-4; D gene unclear. The CDR3 has 15 residues. V was shortened by 0 bases and J by 1 base, with 11 bases between the two germline ends. Looked up from germline, CDR1 is SGHNT and CDR2 is YYREEE (reference sequence). The CDR3 protein is CASSLEGPRSYEQYF. CDR3 nucleotide sequence: TGTGCCAGCAGCTTGGAAGGGCCTCGATCCTACGAGCAGTACTTC. The whole variable domain, remainder taken from reference TRBV5-4 and TRBJ2-7, is ETGVTQSPTHLIKTRGQQVTLRCSSQSGHNTVSWYQQALGQGPQFIFQYYREEENGRGNFPPRFSGLQFPNYSSELNVNALELDDSALYLCASSLEGPRSYEQYFGPGTRLTVT.

This clonotype was seen many times. The V gene is TRBV30, the J gene TRBJ2-2, with 7 bases fitting TRBD2. The CDR3 sequence is 14 residues long. After removal of 2 bases from V and 5 bases from J, the junction contained 5 bases not matched to a gene. In germline, CDR1 is GTSNPN, CDR2 SVGIG (reference sequence). The CDR3 DNA reads as TGTGCCTGGAGTCGGCTAGCGGAAACCGGGGAGCTGTTTTTT. Its protein is CAWSRLAETGELFF.